The sequence of this TCR beta chain was determined in a study of T cell repertoires in aging, cancer and after chemotherapy. On the study more broadly: Donor ages fell into six groups from 30 or younger up to 70 or older. Clear clonal overlap appeared across healthy donor samples taken over several months to years. Study-wide results and limits: Immunological memory after chemotherapy cannot be judged from the repertoire data. In cancer patients, declining TCR diversity with age involved lost richness and lost evenness.

As to this clonotype: The antigen is undetermined.

The template was genomic DNA from peripheral blood, not RNA. A mixed TRB-A/B primer pool amplified rearranged TRB by multiplex touch-down PCR. TCRdb fed the multiplex PCR reads into MiXCR, producing one record per CDR3 protein. The table has more than 8,000 distinct CDR3 sequences, roughly 32% seen once. CDR1 and CDR2 (germline): LGHNA, YSLEER. V was clipped by 0 bases and J by 0 bases, with 9 bases between them. The CDR3 extends over 16 amino acids. The material sequenced was blood. The receptor comes from a human donor in good health. This sequence joins TRBV4-3 and TRBJ1-5; D is uncertain. CDR3 sequence reads: CASSQDLGYSNQPQHF. Here the CDR3 DNA reads TGCGCCAGCAGCCAAGATCTGGGGTATAGCAATCAGCCCCAGCATTTT.